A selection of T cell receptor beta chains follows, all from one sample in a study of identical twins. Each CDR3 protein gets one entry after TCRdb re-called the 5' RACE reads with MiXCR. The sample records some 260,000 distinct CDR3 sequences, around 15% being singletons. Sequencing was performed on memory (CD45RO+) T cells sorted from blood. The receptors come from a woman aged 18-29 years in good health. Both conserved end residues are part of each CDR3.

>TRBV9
CASSVGGRNYGYTF
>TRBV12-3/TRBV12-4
CASSLGGGGITDTQYF
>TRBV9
CASSVALMDTEAFF
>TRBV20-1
CSARGTDIYQPQHF
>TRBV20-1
CSAKPPDRGFLGSTEQYF
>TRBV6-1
CATNIGGEESYGYTF
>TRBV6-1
CASSDRGRSTDTQYF
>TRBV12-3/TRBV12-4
CASSSTSGRGVEFF
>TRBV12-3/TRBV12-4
CASSFMYRQRNIQYF
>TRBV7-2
CASSPQLVTADTQYF
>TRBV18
CASSPGREVEQYF
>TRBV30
CAWSLSGTGVYEQYF
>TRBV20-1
CSGREGYNEQFF
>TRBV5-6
CASSELAGTPYEQYF
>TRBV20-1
CSARDSGRPSYNEQFF
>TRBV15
CATSRELAYGEQYF
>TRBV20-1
CSASLLRTGSLYEQYF
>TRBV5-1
CASSWDAGYGGKTDTQYF
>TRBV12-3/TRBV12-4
CATQSFGGSVQYF
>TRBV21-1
CASTPGLAFYEQFF
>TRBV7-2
CASSLALDYGYTF
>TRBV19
CASSTNGGLFNYEQYF
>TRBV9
CASSPYIGTGQETQYF
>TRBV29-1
CSVRLQGTEAFF
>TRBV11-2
CASSLSGRLAGQETQYF
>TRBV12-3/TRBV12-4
CASSLGAGLEAFF
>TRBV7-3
CASSPMGGAGSEQFF
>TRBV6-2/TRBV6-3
CASSYSTGEGAQYF
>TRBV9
CASSTSGNTGELFF
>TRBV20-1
CSARPSDREAEAFF
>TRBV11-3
CASSPWTGLETQYF
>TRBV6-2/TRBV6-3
CASSDLRDTQYF
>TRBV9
CASSERGTPNEKLFF
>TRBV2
CAGGTAFYEQYF
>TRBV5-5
CASSLATGELFF
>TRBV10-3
CAISPGQGRSYEQYF
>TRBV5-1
CASSLGVASGGYNEQFF
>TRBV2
CASRAAGIAGANVLTF
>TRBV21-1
CASRGLGSADTQYF
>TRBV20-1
CSANVQGSYEQYF
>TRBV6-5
CASSSRYNEQFF
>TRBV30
CAGEGLPKIQYF
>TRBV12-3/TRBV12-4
CAGQKEGIGTEAFF
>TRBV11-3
CASSQGGTLQETQYF
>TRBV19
CASSSRGTDYGYTF
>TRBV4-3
CASSQDEGRAYEQYF
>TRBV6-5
CASSYRGRDYGYTF
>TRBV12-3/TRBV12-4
CASSPELGQPQHF